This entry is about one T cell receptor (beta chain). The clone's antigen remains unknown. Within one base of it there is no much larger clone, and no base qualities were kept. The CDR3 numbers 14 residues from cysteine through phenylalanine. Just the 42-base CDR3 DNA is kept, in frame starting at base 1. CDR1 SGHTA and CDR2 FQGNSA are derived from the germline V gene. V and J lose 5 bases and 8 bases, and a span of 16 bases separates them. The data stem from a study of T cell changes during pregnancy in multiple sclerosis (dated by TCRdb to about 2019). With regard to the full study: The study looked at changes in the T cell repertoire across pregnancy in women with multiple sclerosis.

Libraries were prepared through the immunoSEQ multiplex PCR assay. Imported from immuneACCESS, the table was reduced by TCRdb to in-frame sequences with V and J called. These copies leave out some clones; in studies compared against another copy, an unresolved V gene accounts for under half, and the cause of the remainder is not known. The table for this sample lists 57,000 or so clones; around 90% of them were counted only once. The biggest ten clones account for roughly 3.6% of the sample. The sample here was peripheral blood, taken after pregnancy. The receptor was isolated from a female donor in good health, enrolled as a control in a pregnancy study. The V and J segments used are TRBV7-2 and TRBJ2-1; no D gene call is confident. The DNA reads TGTGCCAGCAGCCCAACCCCTCTAGAGTATGAGCAGTTCTTC. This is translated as CASSPTPLEYEQFF.